This T cell receptor beta chain was sequenced for a study of cytomegalovirus exposure and HLA in healthy donors (dated by TCRdb to the late 2010s). Some background on the complete study: An earlier analysis of 587 of the donors reported roughly 270 Gb of sequence data and 120 million or so unique TCR beta sequences from 150 million to 200 million T cells. Typing coverage differed by locus: A, B, C, DRB1 and DQB1 were typed in about 629-640 donors, DQA1 in about 550, DPA1 in 600 to 610, and DPB1 in approximately 450. Among 398 genotyped donors of the cohort, an average of approximately 240,000 unique TCR beta nucleotide sequences was sequenced per donor, of which approximately 18% were non-productive. Genome-wide SNP genotypes for about three fifths of the roughly 670 donors were used in a later genetic analysis, which treated that subset as a discovery cohort. Along with the approximately 600-subject first cohort, a separate validation cohort of 120 different subjects was used. Donor age, sex, ethnicity and CMV serostatus were compiled together with the repertoire data. An earlier analysis of around 640 of the donors used high-throughput TCR beta sequencing to judge whether each TCR beta V gene segment behaved as functional or pseudogenic. In a later analysis, previously published TCR beta repertoires from 500 to 750 donors were re-analyzed and high-resolution HLA genotyping was added so that TCR occurrence patterns could be studied. About 5 DR-DQ haplotypes were handled as single units for association and clustering, since linkage in the cohort was strong. The T cell repertoires of roughly 660 subjects were profiled by immunosequencing and related to cytomegalovirus serostatus. Approximately 300 gigabases of sequencing data and about 92 million unique TCR sequences made up an early release that covered 640 HLA-typed donors. Rather than using new phenotypic data, the later analysis identified candidate immune exposures from TCR beta sequences and from how often those sequences occurred across donors. Every repertoire in the discovery cohort had been generated on one and the same sequencing platform. The genetic ancestry cluster associated with self-reported Caucasian donors included over 80% of the roughly 400 genotyped donors. To predict cytomegalovirus infection status, the study combined high-throughput TCR immunosequencing, statistical association of individual TCRs with disease status, and machine learning. The study aimed to test whether cataloging public T cell receptors could reveal signatures of past pathogen exposure. Class I and class II HLA loci were covered by the typing at four-digit resolution. The study at large found these results: According to a later analysis, parvovirus B19, influenza, CMV and Epstein-Barr virus appeared linked to several top co-occurrence clusters. This cohort had only TCR beta chains sequenced, and the lack of alpha or paired-chain data limited which features could be detected. Specific HLA alleles were associated with roughly 16,000 TCR beta sequences at a false discovery rate of 0.05 in a later analysis. Because HLA typing was missing for some donors at each locus, association tests included only the typed subset. Roughly uniform sequencing depth across donors was assumed in presence/absence analyses, although this assumption may not hold. The 87-base-pair reads could not distinguish some IMGT-functional V segments, including TRBV6-2 and TRBV6-3, so those segments were excluded. Because counts were too low, roughly 18 rarely observed V segments, including chromosome 9 orphons, were left out of the earlier analysis of 587 of the donors. It was suggested by the authors that the approach could potentially be generalized to other disease states and immunological phenotypes. A total of fewer than 200 TCR beta chains were listed by the study as associated with cytomegalovirus. Most TCR sequences were observed very rarely across donors, whereas some public TCRs were present in many individuals. Assigning TCR associations to individual alleles was difficult when HLA alleles, especially DR and DQ, strongly co-occurred. According to a later analysis, most CMV-associated TCR beta chains appeared to be HLA-restricted, and the HLA associations seemed to be driven largely by CMV exposure. Broadly in line with IMGT annotations, most TCR beta V segments showed up in productive rearrangements about 87% or about 30% of the time in an earlier analysis of several hundred of the donors. Immune exposure information for the cohort was limited to CMV serostatus. The classifier was reported to diagnose cytomegalovirus status with high specificity and sensitivity in both the original and validation cohorts. In a later analysis, HLA-associated TCR beta chains were found to be more clonally expanded and to have lower generation probabilities than equally common non-associated chains. According to a later analysis, TCR association rates differed among HLA loci, with DRB1 alleles showing the most associated TCRs and HLA-C alleles showing the fewest. In vitro tests confirmed that a few of the cytomegalovirus-associated TCR beta chains recognize cytomegalovirus antigens. Linkage disequilibrium might explain the correlated functional status among segregating V segments, but an unknown experimental factor could not be excluded. A later genetic analysis associated a missense DCLRE1C variant with V-gene and J-gene trimming of TCR beta chains, and an independent cohort replicated the association. A later genetic analysis reported fewer N-insertions in productive TCRs among donors in an Asian-associated ancestry cluster than the approximately 670-donor mean. A further reported finding was that TCR beta sequences accurately predicted the HLA-A and HLA-B alleles for most subjects in the first cohort. A cluster of highly shared sequence variants was judged likely to represent a technical artifact of the sequencing pipeline.

The method behind the library was the immunoSEQ multiplex PCR assay. The multiplex PCR relied on a mix of 60 forward primers for TCR Vbeta segments and 13 reverse primers for TCR Jbeta segments. A multiplex PCR assay on genomic DNA amplified the CDR3 region of rearranged TCR beta genes. The Illumina HiSeq System was used to sequence the amplified TCR beta libraries as 87-base-pair reads. In the original analysis: In a later analysis, roughly 80 million unique TCR beta chains were counted across the 500 to 700 repertoires, and around 10 million of these chains were shared by at least two donors. A nearest-neighbor algorithm error-corrected the raw reads and collapsed the reads into unique sequences, merging closely related sequences to remove PCR and sequencing errors. Alignment of CDR3 sequences to IMGT reference sequences was used to assign V, D and J gene segments. For a sequence to be retained, at least a six-nucleotide match to both a V gene segment and a J gene segment was required. A rearrangement was called productive if the CDR3 had no stop codons and remained in frame with V and J, and every other rearrangement was called non-productive. Following IMGT convention, CDR3 was defined as the stretch from the second conserved V-encoded cysteine to the conserved J-encoded phenylalanine. The earlier analysis of some 550 of the donors excluded any sequence lacking an unambiguous match to a single V gene segment. In an earlier analysis of around 600 of the donors, V segments were called functional above 56.7% productive rearrangements and were called segregating when the between-donor standard deviation exceeded 5%. A statistical classification framework was built for diagnosing cytomegalovirus status from the catalog of TCR beta chain sequences. In a later analysis, TCR nucleotide sequences were compared against IMGT/GENE-DB human TR gene sequences so that V and J genes could be assigned. In a later analysis, CDR3 sequences and most-parsimonious VDJ recombination scenarios were assigned using the TCRdist pipeline. In a later analysis, each TCR beta chain was defined by its CDR3 amino acid sequence together with its V-gene family, and reads lacking a unique V-gene family were excluded. As a way to deal with suspected cross-contamination and a sequencing artifact, a later analysis dropped 450 to 600 nucleotide sequences that were highly shared and had low generation probability. For each public chain, a later analysis derived a clonal expansion index from normalized ranks of inferred template counts within each repertoire. Generation probabilities in a later analysis came from a VDJ recombination model fitted to out-of-frame rearrangements, and those results were checked against IGoR. In a later analysis, TCR-TCR, TCR-HLA and TCR-CMV co-occurrence was scored with hypergeometric tests, and a repertoire-size bias correction was applied to TCR pairs. In a later analysis, false discovery rates were estimated by permuting HLA or CMV assignments 20 times. A later analysis grouped co-occurring TCRs with DBSCAN, adding TCRdist sequence similarity when clustering within HLA-allele-positive subsets. Repertoires with fewer than 30,000 or more than 120,000 public chains, plus five repertoires with anomalous nucleotide sharing, were excluded from co-occurrence clustering. TCRdb stores this immuneACCESS table with in-frame sequences only. Part of the clones is absent; in the studies checked, under half of the shortfall reflects unresolved V genes, and no reason is known for the rest. V, J and clone size are taken as reported in that table, and D and trimming were inferred from the DNA itself. For this sample there are some 130,000 clones; 79% appear just once. The ten largest clones add up to 2% to 2.5% of the sample.

To note about this clone: The antigen this receptor binds is unknown. No clone much larger than this one lies a single base away; base qualities are absent.

In total, just over 650 healthy bone marrow donors made up the cohort. At the time of sampling, all cohort members were nominally healthy, though unrecorded immune exposures were likely present. The donor tested CMV seronegative, placing the donor among the 350 to 400 seronegative members of the cohort. Each donor provided a peripheral blood sample, and peripheral blood mononuclear cells were used for TCR beta sequencing. Genomic DNA extraction from the blood cell samples was performed with the Qiagen DNeasy Blood Extraction Kit. The germline V gene gives CDR1 as KGHSH and CDR2 as LQKENI. There are 17 amino acids in the CDR3, from cysteine to phenylalanine inclusive. Only the CDR3 DNA stays, 51 bases, in frame from base 1. Compared with germline, V lacks 3 bases and J lacks 6 bases; bases without a gene match: 13.

Input material: PBMCs. The sequence joins TRBV18 to TRBJ2-5, with TRBD2 matching 10 junction bases. This sequence was found in a man younger than 35 in good health and CMV-seronegative. Here the CDR3 is given as CASSPPSGGVFRQTQYF. The DNA sequence is as follows: TGTGCCAGCTCACCTCCAAGCGGGGGGGTATTCCGGCAGACCCAGTACTTC. Extended through the reference TRBV18 and TRBJ2-5 proteins, this CDR3 yields the full variable domain: NAGVMQNPRHLVRRRGQEARLRCSPMKGHSHVYWYRQLPEEGLKFMVYLQKENIIDESGMPKERFSAEFPKEGPSILRIQQVVRGDSAAYFCASSPPSGGVFRQTQYFGPGTRLLVL.